This TCR beta chain was identified in a study of T cells after yellow fever vaccination. About the study: Any fraction with a low cell number was prepared using SMART-Seq v4 Ultra Low Input. Findings of the study overall: The secondary response peaked faster, at day 5 versus 15, but was weaker. It was a small share of clonotypes that appeared in both CD4 and CD8 compartments.

Template switching with 5'RACE generated the TCR cDNA and added a universal primer site and UMIs. TCRdb reanalysed the 5' RACE reads using MiXCR and keeps one entry per CDR3 protein. Here the sample spans approximately 610,000 distinct CDR3 sequences, around a sixth being singletons. The CDR3 length is 15 residues. Per germline, CDR1 DFQATT and CDR2 SNEGSKA (reference sequence). V trimming: 4 bases; J trimming: 5 bases; junction bases outside the gene matches: 9. Regarding this clonotype: As yet, its antigen is unknown.

The V and J genes are TRBV20-1 and TRBJ2-3; 10 positions agree with TRBD2. This sequence originates from a man younger than 30 who received the YFV17D yellow fever vaccine. The input for sequencing was PBMCs, taken about 5 days after the first yellow fever vaccination. CDR3 in DNA: TGCAGTGCTAATAAGCGGGGGGGCCGGGGAGATACGCAGTATTTT. Protein product: CSANKRGGRGDTQYF.